This T cell receptor (beta chain) was obtained from a study of blood T cell repertoires in COVID-19. This CDR3 has 15 residues. Trimming cost V 0 bases and J 5 bases, with 12 bases left between them. Germline V gene data show CDR1 as MGHRA and CDR2 as YSYEKL. The study drew participants aged about 18 to 89 years from under 30 US areas. Assignment of participants to cohorts was predicated upon participant-reported clinical history. Only in-frame clones appear in the TCRdb table, and some are missing; sequencing was by immunoSEQ multiplex PCR. The table has 150,000 or so clones, about 90% seen once. The chain joins TRBV4-1 to TRBJ2-3; D not certain. The sequenced sample consisted of PBMCs or T cells enriched from blood (not recorded which). The TCR comes from a human donor with acute COVID-19. The donor label of this sample is uncertain. The CDR3 loop reads CASSQDTRLLDTQYF. The CDR3 DNA is TGCGCCAGCAGCCAAGATACGAGACTCTTAGATACGCAGTATTTT.